These 15 T cell receptor beta chains came from one sample sequenced in a study of blood T cell repertoires in COVID-19. Some clones are missing from TCRdb's copy, which holds only in-frame ones; the method was immunoSEQ multiplex PCR. The data show 110,000 to 150,000 clones, about nine tenths seen once. Material for sequencing was PBMCs or T cells enriched from blood (not recorded which). These receptors originate from a man aged 45-60 years who had recovered from COVID-19.

The chain combines TRBV16 with TRBJ1-1; weak D call: TRBD1 (6 bases). Germline V gives CDR1 KGHSY, CDR2 FQNENV. The CDR3 covers 13 residues. The V end lost 10 bases, the J end lost 0 bases, and 12 bases lay between the germline ends. This chain's CDR3 is CANTGTLNTEAFF. In DNA form, the CDR3 reads TGTGCCAACACCGGGACATTGAACACTGAAGCTTTCTTT.

This chain uses TRBV14 with TRBJ1-1; possibly TRBD1 for D (5 bases). Germline CDR1 reads SGHDN; CDR2 reads FVKESK. The CDR3 extends over 13 amino acids. V was pared by 4 bases and J by 10 bases, with 16 bases between. This CDR3 is CASSPFQAGIAFF. The CDR3 DNA is TGTGCCAGCAGCCCATTTCAGGCAGGGATAGCTTTCTTT.

The chain has TRBV28 and TRBJ1-2; D is possibly TRBD1 (5 bases). CDR3 size: 10 residues. The germline CDR1 and CDR2 sequences are MDHEN and SYDVKM. V was trimmed by 9 bases and J by 5 bases, leaving 7 bases between them. Written as DNA, the CDR3 is TGTGCCAGTCGACAGTATGGCTACACCTTC. Translating gives CASRQYGYTF.

V is TRBV5-1 and J is TRBJ2-2; possible D gene TRBD1, 6 bases. The CDR3 has 17 residues. Germline assignment: CDR1 SGHRS and CDR2 YFSETQ. Trimming pared 4 bases from V and 1 base from J, leaving 17 bases between. The CDR3 coding sequence is TGCGCCAGCAGCCTTGGACAGCCGAATAAGAACACCGGGGAGCTGTTTTTT. Its protein product is CASSLGQPNKNTGELFF.

The V gene is TRBV28, the J gene TRBJ1-2, with D hard to call. This CDR3 spans 13 amino acids. The V end was cut by 1 base, the J end by 8 bases, with 11 bases between. Per the germline V gene, CDR1 is MDHEN and CDR2 is SYDVKM. The CDR3 nucleotides read TGTGCCAGCAGTTTATTAGGCAGAGGAGGCTACACCTTC. Protein: CASSLLGRGGYTF.

The chain uses TRBV7-2 and TRBJ2-1, with 10 bases lining up with TRBD1. The trim removed 2 bases at V and 8 bases at J, leaving 15 bases unmatched. The CDR3 covers 18 residues. Germline V gene data show CDR1 as SGHTA and CDR2 as FQGNSA. The CDR3 here is CASSLFYAGTGAFDEQFF. CDR3 in DNA: TGTGCCAGCAGCTTATTCTACGCCGGGACAGGGGCCTTCGATGAGCAGTTCTTC. The full variable domain, rest sourced from reference TRBV7-2 and TRBJ2-1, is GAGVSQSPSNKVTEKGKDVELRCDPISGHTALYWYRQSLGQGLEFLIYFQGNSAPDKSGLPSDRFSAERTGGSVSTLTIQRTQQEDSAVYLCASSLFYAGTGAFDEQFFGPGTRLTVL.

This clone was seen only once. The rearrangement joins TRBV7-2 to TRBJ2-3; 8 bases map to TRBD2. Germline V gene data show CDR1 as SGHTA and CDR2 as FQGNSA. The CDR3 spans 15 residues. With 6 bases clipped from V and 5 bases from J, the junction kept 10 bases outside the gene matches. DNA for the CDR3: TGTGCCAGCAGTACCGGGGGGGGGAATCAAGATACGCAGTATTTT. Translating it yields CASSTGGGNQDTQYF.

This chain uses TRBV24-1 with TRBJ2-7, with TRBD2 as a possible D gene (6 bases). Germline V gene sequence: CDR1 KGHDR, CDR2 SFDVKD. CDR3 length equals 15 residues. Between the trimmed V and J ends, which lost 4 bases and 2 bases, there was a span of 14 bases. CDR3 DNA: TGTGCCACCAGTGACCCGATGGGGGGAGCCTACGAGCAGTACTTC. The encoded protein is CATSDPMGGAYEQYF.

The CDR3 DNA is TGTGCCAGCAGCAAAGCCCCTGGGGGGGGGAGCACAGATACGCAGTATTTT. Translating gives CASSKAPGGGSTDTQYF. The chain has TRBV21-1 and TRBJ2-3; the table calls TRBD2, which could not be checked here. TRBV21-1 is designated a pseudogene. The CDR3 extends over 17 amino acids.

The rearrangement links TRBV29-1 to TRBJ1-2, with D uncertain. The CDR3 has 12 amino acids. V was pared by 2 bases and J by 4 bases, with 8 bases between. The germline V gene has CDR1 SQVTM and CDR2 ANQGSEA. The CDR3 DNA reads TGCAGCGTTGAAAGAAGAGGCTATGGCTACACCTTC. Translated, it gives CSVERRGYGYTF.

The gene calls are TRBV28 and TRBJ1-2; 9 bases align to TRBD1. V was clipped by 6 bases and J by 1 base; unmatched bases: 9. The CDR3 length is 16 residues. Germline V CDR1 and CDR2: MDHEN, SYDVKM. The CDR3 sequence is CASRIRGTGNNYGYTF. CDR3 nucleotides: TGTGCCAGCAGGATACGAGGGACAGGGAATAACTATGGCTACACCTTC.

The chain has TRBV4-3 and TRBJ1-2; D is undetermined. Trimming removed 4 bases at V and 5 bases at J, with 11 bases between. CDR1 is LGHNA and CDR2 is YSLEER in the germline V gene. This CDR3 is 13 amino acids long. In DNA form, the CDR3 reads TGCGCCAGCAGCCCCGGTGGGCCTTATGGCTACACCTTC. It yields the protein CASSPGGPYGYTF.

CDR3 protein: CASSQGLGAGGNEKLFF. For the CDR3, the DNA is TGTGCCAGCAGCCAAGGACTCGGCGCAGGGGGGAATGAAAAACTGTTTTTT. The rearrangement joins TRBV4-2 to TRBJ1-4, with 7 bases fitting TRBD1. Germline assignment: CDR1 LGHNA and CDR2 YNFKEQ. The CDR3 sequence is 17 residues long. V trimming: 1 base; J trimming: 5 bases; junction bases outside the gene matches: 10.

This chain joins TRBV18 and TRBJ2-7; tentatively, D is TRBD1 (5 bases). The V end lost 3 bases, the J end lost 3 bases, and 9 bases lay between the germline ends. This CDR3 contains 13 residues. Germline values: CDR1 KGHSH, CDR2 LQKENI. The CDR3 nucleotides are TGTGCCAGCTCACCCTCCAGGGACTACGAGCAGTACTTC. It is translated as CASSPSRDYEQYF.

The rearrangement links TRBV6-5 to TRBJ1-5; TRBD1 matches 7 bases. Germline CDR1 MNHEY, CDR2 SVGAGI. V shed 6 bases and J 2 bases; nucleotides not matched to a gene: 4. The length of the CDR3 is 14 residues. The CDR3 sequence: CASSGQAGNQPQHF. The CDR3 coding sequence is TGTGCCAGCAGCGGACAGGCCGGCAATCAGCCCCAGCATTTT.